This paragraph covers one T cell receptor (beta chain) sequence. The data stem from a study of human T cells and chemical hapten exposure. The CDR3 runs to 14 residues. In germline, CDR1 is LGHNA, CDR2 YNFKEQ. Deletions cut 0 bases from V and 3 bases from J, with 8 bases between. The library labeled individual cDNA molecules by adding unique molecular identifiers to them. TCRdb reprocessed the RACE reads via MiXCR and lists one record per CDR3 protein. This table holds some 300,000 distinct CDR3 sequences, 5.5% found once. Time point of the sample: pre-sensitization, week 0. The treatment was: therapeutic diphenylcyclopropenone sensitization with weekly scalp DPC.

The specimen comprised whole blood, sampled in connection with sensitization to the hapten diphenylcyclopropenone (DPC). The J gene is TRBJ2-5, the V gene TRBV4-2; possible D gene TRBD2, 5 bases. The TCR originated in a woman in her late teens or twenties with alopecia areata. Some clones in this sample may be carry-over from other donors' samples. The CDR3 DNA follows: TGTGCCAGCAGCCAAGATCAACTAGAAGAGACCCAGTACTTC. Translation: CASSQDQLEETQYF.